The next 31 T cell receptor beta chains were all read from a single sample in a study of shared clonotypes between healthy human individuals. Naive CD8 cells lacked CD45RO and underwent positive selection for CCR7, leaving out terminally differentiated effector memory CD45RA+ cells. The repertoire was sequenced with immunoSEQ multiplex PCR; TCRdb's copy has only in-frame clones and lacks some. The data hold some 740,000 clones, with more than 85% observed a single time. Sequenced: naive CD8+ T cells sorted from blood. Receptors were obtained from a man between 25 and 39 years old in good health.

This clone has only a few counts. This chain uses TRBV21-1 with TRBJ1-1; TRBD1 is the table's D call, not checked against the DNA. TRBV21-1 represents a pseudogene. The CDR3 has 18 residues. This CDR3 is CASSKLPGRGLVSAEAFF. As DNA, the CDR3 is TGTGCCAGCAGCAAACTGCCGGGCAGGGGGCTCGTAAGTGCTGAAGCTTTCTTT.

A few counts support this clone. J is TRBJ1-2 and V is TRBV9; D is unclear. The CDR3 has 13 residues. Germline lookup yields CDR1 SGDLS and CDR2 YYNGEE. V lost 0 bases to trimming and J lost 8 bases, with 11 bases between them. CDR3 in amino acids: CASSVVGGNGYTF. The CDR3, as DNA: TGTGCCAGCAGCGTAGTTGGCGGGAACGGCTACACCTTC.

The chain recombines TRBV7-3 with TRBJ2-7; D might be TRBD1 (5 bases). Germline V gene data show CDR1 as SGHTA and CDR2 as FQGTGA. This CDR3 is 14 amino acids long. V was cut by 2 bases and J by 11 bases, with 19 bases left in between. Here the CDR3 reads CASSLGRQGAREYF. CDR3 sequence (DNA): TGTGCCAGCAGCTTAGGCCGGCAAGGGGCTCGGGAGTACTTC. Full variable domain (remainder filled in from reference TRBV7-3 and TRBJ2-7): GAGVSQTPSNKVTEKGKYVELRCDPISGHTALYWYRQSLGQGPEFLIYFQGTGAADDSGLPNDRFFAVRPEGSVSTLKIQRTERGDSAVYLCASSLGRQGAREYFGPGTRLTVT.

Worth noting for this clone: Other nucleotide sequences in the sample specify the same CDR3. This rearrangement joins TRBV28 to TRBJ2-7, with D possibly TRBD1 on 5 matching bases. CDR1 and CDR2 from the germline V gene are MDHEN and SYDVKM. V was clipped by 2 bases and J by 6 bases, with 11 bases between them. This CDR3 contains 13 residues. The DNA of the CDR3 is TGTGCCAGCAGTTTAGGGCAGGGCCGCGAGCAGTACTTC. Protein: CASSLGQGREQYF.

The chain couples TRBV7-9 to TRBJ1-2, with D unresolved. CDR1 SEHNR and CDR2 FQNEAQ come from the germline V gene (reference sequence). CDR3 size: 14 residues. The V end was cut by 5 bases, the J end by 2 bases, with 12 bases between. The DNA of the CDR3 is TGTGCCAGCAGCCTGATGACGGACAACTATGGCTACACCTTC. Protein product: CASSLMTDNYGYTF.

CDR3 bases: TGTGCCAGCAAAAATTATAACTACGAGCAGTACTTC. This sequence encodes CASKNYNYEQYF. V and J are TRBV2 and TRBJ2-7, with unresolved D. This CDR3 has 12 residues. V was trimmed by 7 bases and J by 3 bases, leaving 10 bases between them. Germline values: CDR1 SNHLY, CDR2 FYNNEI.

The gene calls are TRBV4-1 and TRBJ1-1, with D tentatively TRBD1 (5 bases). The CDR3 has 13 amino acids. Germline V CDR1 and CDR2: MGHRA, YSYEKL. Trimming shortened V by 1 base and J by 8 bases, and 11 bases separated the two germline ends. DNA of the CDR3: TGCGCCAGCAGCCAAGGACAGAGAGCCGAAGCTTTCTTT. Translated: CASSQGQRAEAFF.

This chain links TRBV4-1 with TRBJ2-3, with D perhaps matching TRBD1 (6 bases). There are 18 residues in the CDR3. The germline V gene encodes CDR1 MGHRA and CDR2 YSYEKL. The V end was cut by 0 bases, the J end by 2 bases, with 18 bases between. The CDR3 region has the DNA TGCGCCAGCAGCCAAGATCGGACAGACGTCTTCAACACAGATACGCAGTATTTT. As protein: CASSQDRTDVFNTDTQYF.

This sequence joins TRBV7-9 and TRBJ1-1; D not resolved. Trimming removed 5 bases from V and 3 bases from J, with 10 bases in between. This CDR3 has 13 amino acids. Germline-derived CDR1 and CDR2 are SEHNR and FQNEAQ (reference sequence). The chain's CDR3 is CASSPRPHTEAFF. DNA of the CDR3: TGTGCCAGCAGCCCGAGGCCGCACACTGAAGCTTTCTTT. The variable domain in full, completed from reference TRBV7-9 and TRBJ1-1, reads DTGVSQNPRHKITKRGQNVTFRCDPISEHNRLYWYRQTLGQGPEFLTYFQNEAQLEKSRLLSDRFSAERPKGSFSTLEIQRTEQGDSAMYLCASSPRPHTEAFFGQGTRLTVV.

The chain is built from TRBV29-1 and TRBJ2-1; D is undetermined. The CDR3 contains 13 residues. V lost 3 bases to trimming and J lost 2 bases, with 8 bases between them. CDR1 and CDR2 from the germline V gene are SQVTM and ANQGSEA. The CDR3 region has the DNA TGCAGCGTTGACAGGTGCCCCTACAATGAGCAGTTCTTC. Protein: CSVDRCPYNEQFF.

V gene TRBV10-3 combines with J gene TRBJ2-1, with 10 bases matching TRBD1. V lost 6 bases and J lost 4; bases outside the gene matches: 3. This CDR3 has 14 amino acids. Germline V CDR1 and CDR2: ENHRY, SYGVKD. CDR3 region: CAIRGQGEYNEQFF. Here the CDR3 DNA reads TGTGCCATCAGAGGACAGGGGGAATACAATGAGCAGTTCTTC.

The chain is built from TRBV11-3 and TRBJ2-1; D remains unclear. The V gene's germline CDR1 is SGHNT and CDR2 YENEEA. The V and J ends lost 2 bases and 10 bases respectively, with 15 bases between them. CDR3 length: 14 residues. The CDR3 here is CASSLPRAHGEQFF. CDR3 nucleotide sequence: TGTGCCAGCAGCTTACCCCGGGCCCATGGAGAGCAGTTCTTC.

The V call is TRBV10-1, the J call TRBJ2-1; TRBD2 matches 14 bases. The CDR3 sequence is 23 residues long. V shed 3 bases and J 4 bases; nucleotides not matched to a gene: 23. Germline assignment: CDR1 WNHNN and CDR2 SYGVQD (reference sequence). Written as DNA, the CDR3 is TGCGCCAGCAGTGAAGTATTCGGGTCGAGACTAGCGGGAGGGAGGGTTATTTACAATGAGCAGTTCTTC. Translation: CASSEVFGSRLAGGRVIYNEQFF.

The chain is built from TRBV27 and TRBJ2-7; D may correspond to TRBD1 or TRBD2 (7 bases each). V shed 5 bases and J shed 4 bases, with 15 bases lying between them. The length of the CDR3 is 14 residues. Germline assignment: CDR1 MNHEY and CDR2 SMNVEV (reference sequence). The CDR3 sequence: CASSPFQGGYEQYF. The CDR3 DNA is TGTGCCAGCAGTCCGTTCCAGGGGGGGTACGAGCAGTACTTC.

The CDR3 sequence: CASSLRTGDYEQYF. The CDR3, as DNA: TGTGCCAGCAGTTTAAGGACAGGGGACTACGAGCAGTACTTC. This chain connects TRBV27 to TRBJ2-7; TRBD1 aligns across 9 bases. The CDR3 length is 14 residues. The germline gives CDR1 MNHEY, CDR2 SMNVEV (reference sequence). V was pared by 2 bases and J by 3 bases, with 2 bases of the junction left unmatched.

CDR3 protein: CASSDLGRGNSYEQYF. CDR3 in DNA: TGTGCCAGCAGTGACTTGGGGAGGGGAAATTCCTACGAGCAGTACTTC. V gene TRBV25-1 combines with J gene TRBJ2-7; 7 bases fit TRBD2. This CDR3 is 16 amino acids long. V lost 3 bases to trimming and J lost 1 base; unmatched junction nucleotides: 9. Germline loops: CDR1 MGHDK, CDR2 SYGVNS.

On this clone itself: The same CDR3 also results from other DNA sequences found in this sample. The rearrangement links TRBV2 to TRBJ1-5; no clear D gene. Looked up from germline, CDR1 is SNHLY and CDR2 is FYNNEI. The CDR3 extends over 10 amino acids. Trimming stripped 8 bases from V and 6 bases from J, with 5 bases between. The CDR3 sequence: CASGGQPQHF. The CDR3 region has the DNA TGTGCCAGCGGTGGTCAGCCCCAGCATTTT.

This rearrangement joins TRBV9 to TRBJ1-2, with D perhaps matching TRBD1 (5 bases). The CDR3 spans 16 residues. The ends were cut back, 3 bases at V and 2 bases at J, with 17 bases in the middle. The germline V gene encodes CDR1 SGDLS and CDR2 YYNGEE. CDR3 sequence: CASSAQGLSPNYGYTF. Here the CDR3 DNA reads TGTGCCAGCAGCGCCCAGGGCTTATCTCCCAACTATGGCTACACCTTC.

This chain uses TRBV27 with TRBJ1-2; D is unclear. Germline V gene lookup returns CDR1 MNHEY and CDR2 SMNVEV (reference sequence). The CDR3 length is 15 residues. Deletions cut 2 bases from V and 2 bases from J, with 12 bases between. The CDR3 DNA is TGTGCCAGCAGTTTAACGCCCGGGCCCAACTATGGCTACACCTTC. Its translation: CASSLTPGPNYGYTF.

Remarks on this clone: One junction end does not reproduce the germline sequence, and a read error may be involved. The chain is built from TRBV19 and TRBJ2-7; 7 bases are a match to TRBD1. This CDR3 is 11 amino acids long. Germline-derived CDR1 and CDR2 are LNHDA and SQIVND (reference sequence). This CDR3 is CASSAGTVKDF. CDR3 in DNA: TGTGCCAGTAGTGCTGGGACAGTAAAAGACTTC.

The rearrangement links TRBV7-9 to TRBJ1-2, with D uncertain. This CDR3 is built from 16 residues. V was trimmed by 0 bases and J by 4 bases, leaving 15 bases between them. Germline loops: CDR1 SEHNR, CDR2 FQNEAQ (reference sequence). CDR3 bases: TGTGCCAGCAGCTTAGCGGGAACGGGGAGCGGCTATGGCTACACCTTC. Encoded protein: CASSLAGTGSGYGYTF.

The CDR3, as DNA: TGTGCCAGCTCACCATATTCGCGGCTCAACACCGGGGAGCTGTTTTTT. Amino acid sequence: CASSPYSRLNTGELFF. The chain employs TRBV18 and TRBJ2-2; D not certain. Germline lookup yields CDR1 KGHSH and CDR2 LQKENI. The CDR3 is made up of 16 amino acids. Trimming shortened V by 2 bases and J by 2 bases, and 12 bases separated the two germline ends. Together with reference TRBV18 and TRBJ2-2, the CDR3 gives the full variable domain: NAGVMQNPRHLVRRRGQEARLRCSPMKGHSHVYWYRQLPEEGLKFMVYLQKENIIDESGMPKERFSAEFPKEGPSILRIQQVVRGDSAAYFCASSPYSRLNTGELFFGEGSRLTVL.

The gene calls are TRBV27 and TRBJ1-5; no reliable D call. Trimming stripped 4 bases from V and 2 bases from J, with 6 bases between. This CDR3 comprises 13 residues. Per the germline V gene, CDR1 is MNHEY and CDR2 is SMNVEV (reference sequence). This chain's CDR3 is CASSSIGNQPQHF. CDR3 in DNA: TGTGCCAGCAGTTCCATAGGCAATCAGCCCCAGCATTTT.

Turning to this clone: Other DNA sequences from this sample encode an identical CDR3 as well. This chain joins TRBV18 and TRBJ2-7; TRBD1 matches 10 bases. The CDR3 length is 14 residues. Germline V CDR1 and CDR2: KGHSH, LQKENI. The J segment lost 4 bases and the V segment lost 3 bases, leaving 3 bases of the junction unmatched. In DNA form, the CDR3 reads TGTGCCAGCTCACCCGGGACAGGGGTGTACGAGCAGTACTTC. Translated, it gives CASSPGTGVYEQYF.

The chain recombines TRBV9 with TRBJ1-1; TRBD1 matches at 8 bases. V lost 0 bases, J lost 2 bases, and 3 bases stayed unmatched. Germline CDR1 is SGDLS and CDR2 is YYNGEE. There are 15 residues in the CDR3. CDR3 bases: TGTGCCAGCAGCGTAGATCCAGGGGGCAACACTGAAGCTTTCTTT. This sequence encodes CASSVDPGGNTEAFF.

This chain uses TRBV18 with TRBJ2-5, with 7 bases that match TRBD2. V gave up 2 bases and J gave up 1 base; unmatched junction bases: 4. The CDR3 consists of 15 residues. Germline V lookup: CDR1 KGHSH, CDR2 LQKENI. The CDR3 DNA reads TGTGCCAGCTCACCAGCCGGGACTATCCAAGAGACCCAGTACTTC. This encodes CASSPAGTIQETQYF.

V usage is TRBV19 and J usage is TRBJ2-3; the match to TRBD2 covers 9 bases. The germline V gene encodes CDR1 LNHDA and CDR2 SQIVND (reference sequence). The ends lost 6 bases at V and 6 bases at J; junction bases unmatched: 13. The CDR3 is made up of 16 amino acids. The CDR3 DNA is TGTGCCAGTAGCGTATTGGCTAGCGGGATGATCGATACGCAGTATTTT. The encoded protein is CASSVLASGMIDTQYF.

As to this clone: Other nucleotide sequences in the sample specify the same CDR3. The V gene is TRBV28, the J gene TRBJ2-7; D is possibly TRBD2 (5 bases). This CDR3 has 14 residues. The germline V gene encodes CDR1 MDHEN and CDR2 SYDVKM. The ends were cut back, 1 base at V and 0 bases at J, with 7 bases in the middle. DNA for the CDR3: TGTGCCAGCAGTTTATCGGGATCCTCCTACGAGCAGTACTTC. Amino acids: CASSLSGSSYEQYF.

The V and J genes are TRBV2 and TRBJ2-3; D is ambiguous. This CDR3 comprises 14 residues. V dropped 5 bases and J dropped 1 base, with 10 bases sitting between them. Germline V CDR1 and CDR2: SNHLY, FYNNEI. CDR3 bases: TGTGCCAGCAGTTACCCCGGCGGCACAGATACGCAGTATTTT. It encodes CASSYPGGTDTQYF.

V usage is TRBV5-1 and J usage is TRBJ1-1; TRBD1 aligns across 7 bases. J gave up 0 bases and V 5 bases, and 4 bases lay outside the gene matches. Germline loops: CDR1 SGHRS, CDR2 YFSETQ. The length of the CDR3 is 14 residues. In nucleotides, the CDR3 is TGCGCCAGCAGGGACAGGCCCTTGAACACTGAAGCTTTCTTT. This gives the protein CASRDRPLNTEAFF.

This clone appeared a single time. The J gene is TRBJ2-7, the V gene TRBV4-1; D gene ambiguous. The CDR3 has 16 amino acids. With 0 bases removed from V and 0 bases from J, the gap between germline ends came to 12 bases. Germline V CDR1 and CDR2: MGHRA, YSYEKL. CDR3 loop: CASSQEEDSSSYEQYF. The CDR3 DNA reads as TGCGCCAGCAGCCAAGAAGAAGACTCCTCCTCCTACGAGCAGTACTTC.